One sample yielded the 27 T cell receptor beta chains listed below, sequenced in a study of control samples from healthy donors and cancer patients. Assay: immunoSEQ multiplex PCR; the TCRdb copy retains only in-frame clones and omits some. The sample yields roughly 130,000 clones, approximately 90% seen once. The sample was blood. These receptors all come from a man between 18 and 29 years old in good health.

The gene calls are TRBV9 and TRBJ2-1, with D perhaps matching TRBD1 (5 bases). Germline-derived CDR1 and CDR2 are SGDLS and YYNGEE. This CDR3 has 16 amino acids. The ends were cut back, 3 bases at V and 13 bases at J, with 26 bases in the middle. CDR3 DNA: TGTGCCAGCAGCGAGACCGGCAGGGTGGCCGGAGCTGGACAGTTCTTC. This encodes CASSETGRVAGAGQFF.

The V gene is TRBV3-1 (or the pseudogene TRBV3-2), the J gene TRBJ1-5, with TRBD1 matching 7 bases. Germline V gene lookup returns CDR1 LGHDT and CDR2 YNNKEL (reference sequence). V was pared by 1 base and J by 7 bases, with 4 bases of the junction left unmatched. This CDR3 has 14 amino acids. The DNA for the CDR3 is TGTGCCAGCAGCCAAGGACAGGGAGGCCAGCCCCAGCATTTT. It is translated as CASSQGQGGQPQHF.

The J gene is TRBJ1-2, the V gene TRBV6-5; D gene unclear. V lost 6 bases and J 8 bases, leaving 16 bases between the germline ends. The germline gives CDR1 MNHEY, CDR2 SVGAGI. The CDR3 is made up of 13 amino acids. The CDR3 DNA is TGTGCCAGCAGCAGTACGGAGTCTGGAGGCTACACCTTC. Residues: CASSSTESGGYTF.

The chain is built from TRBV7-2 and TRBJ1-2; D is unresolved. V dropped 0 bases and J dropped 1 base, with 24 bases sitting between them. Per the germline V gene, CDR1 is SGHTA and CDR2 is FQGNSA. The CDR3 runs to 20 residues. The CDR3: CASSLALVGGTVGDNYGYTF. The CDR3 DNA reads as TGTGCCAGCAGCTTAGCTCTGGTAGGCGGAACAGTTGGGGATAACTATGGCTACACCTTC.

J is TRBJ1-4 and V is TRBV7-9; D gene uncertain. Germline V gives CDR1 SEHNR, CDR2 FQNEAQ (reference sequence). Trimming stripped 5 bases from V and 7 bases from J, with 14 bases between. The CDR3 runs 14 residues. The CDR3 nucleotides are TGTGCCAGCAGCCTTTCGGAGGATTTTGAAAAACTGTTTTTT. This codes for CASSLSEDFEKLFF.

The gene calls are TRBV5-4 and TRBJ1-1; TRBD1 aligns across 11 bases. The CDR3 consists of 16 residues. The germline gives CDR1 SGHNT, CDR2 YYREEE (reference sequence). V was clipped by 0 bases and J by 5 bases; unmatched bases: 6. CDR3 in DNA: TGTGCCAGCAGCTTGGCCGGGACAGGGGGGAGGACTGAAGCTTTCTTT. It is translated as CASSLAGTGGRTEAFF. Full variable domain (missing parts from reference TRBV5-4 and TRBJ1-1): ETGVTQSPTHLIKTRGQQVTLRCSSQSGHNTVSWYQQALGQGPQFIFQYYREEENGRGNFPPRFSGLQFPNYSSELNVNALELDDSALYLCASSLAGTGGRTEAFFGQGTRLTVV.

J is TRBJ2-2 and V is TRBV23-1, with 12 positions matching TRBD2. TRBV23-1 is recorded as an ORF, its role being uncertain. J gave up 0 bases and V 4 bases, and 6 bases lay outside the gene matches. The CDR3 loop spans 18 amino acids. Written as DNA, the CDR3 is TGCGCCAGCAGTCCGACTAGCGGGAGATTATCGAACACCGGGGAGCTGTTTTTT. Protein product: CASSPTSGRLSNTGELFF.

The chain joins TRBV6-5 to TRBJ2-2; D unclear. Germline CDR1 reads MNHEY; CDR2 reads SVGAGI. CDR3 length: 14 amino acids. Deletions cut 2 bases from V and 0 bases from J, with 4 bases between. The CDR3 DNA reads TGTGCCAGCAGTTACACCCCGAACACCGGGGAGCTGTTTTTT. This sequence encodes CASSYTPNTGELFF.

The chain couples TRBV28 to TRBJ1-6; 7 positions agree with TRBD1. J gave up 5 bases and V 6 bases, and 7 bases lay outside the gene matches. The CDR3 consists of 15 residues. The germline V gene encodes CDR1 MDHEN and CDR2 SYDVKM. This CDR3 reads CASSRTGTDNSPLHF. CDR3 nucleotides: TGTGCCAGCAGCCGGACCGGGACAGATAATTCACCCCTCCACTTT. Filled out from reference TRBV28 and TRBJ1-6, the complete variable domain reads DVKVTQSSRYLVKRTGEKVFLECVQDMDHENMFWYRQDPGLGLRLIYFSYDVKMKEKGDIPEGYSVSREKKERFSLILESASTNQTSMYLCASSRTGTDNSPLHFGNGTRLTVT.

The genes are TRBV2 and TRBJ2-7; tentative D call: TRBD2 (6 bases). CDR3 length: 14 amino acids. Germline values: CDR1 SNHLY, CDR2 FYNNEI. Trimming pared 2 bases from V and 2 bases from J, leaving 10 bases between. The CDR3 loop reads CASSESGLAYEQYF. As DNA, the CDR3 is TGTGCCAGCAGTGAAAGCGGGCTCGCCTACGAGCAGTACTTC.

The gene calls are TRBV19 and TRBJ2-1, with D possibly matching TRBD2 (6 bases). Germline V gene lookup returns CDR1 LNHDA and CDR2 SQIVND (reference sequence). V lost 1 base and J lost 7, with 11 bases in between. CDR3 size: 14 residues. Here the CDR3 reads CASSIGRGGNEQFF. Here the CDR3 DNA reads TGTGCCAGTAGTATAGGGAGGGGAGGAAATGAGCAGTTCTTC.

The rearrangement links TRBV3-1 (or the pseudogene TRBV3-2) to TRBJ2-5; D is possibly TRBD1 (6 bases). Trimming cost V 1 base and J 5 bases, with 11 bases left between them. This CDR3 is built from 14 residues. Per the germline V gene, CDR1 is LGHDT and CDR2 is YNNKEL (reference sequence). The CDR3 sequence is CASSQGTGHETQYF. The CDR3 DNA reads TGTGCCAGCAGCCAAGGCACAGGGCACGAGACCCAGTACTTC.

V and J are TRBV4-1 and TRBJ2-2; weak D call: TRBD1 (5 bases). This CDR3 has 19 residues. Germline CDR1 is MGHRA and CDR2 is YSYEKL. The V gene lost 0 bases and the J gene lost 0 bases, with 17 bases spanning the gap. The DNA for the CDR3 is TGCGCCAGCAGCCAAGAGAGGTTGCAGGGCCTAGCGAACACCGGGGAGCTGTTTTTT. This translates into CASSQERLQGLANTGELFF.

The V and J genes are TRBV2 and TRBJ2-1, with D perhaps given as TRBD1 or TRBD2 (7 bases each). Germline lookup yields CDR1 SNHLY and CDR2 FYNNEI. V gave up 7 bases and J gave up 5 bases, with 18 bases separating them. This CDR3 is built from 15 residues. The CDR3 here is CASNVAGGDNNEQFF. The CDR3 DNA reads TGTGCCAGCAACGTGGCAGGGGGGGATAACAATGAGCAGTTCTTC.

The V call is TRBV12-2, the J call TRBJ2-1; TRBD2 is the table's D call, not checked against the DNA. TRBV12-2 is labeled a pseudogene. The CDR3 loop spans 16 amino acids. The CDR3 sequence is CASRLDGLAGSGEQFF. The CDR3 nucleotides read TGTGCAAGTCGCTTAGACGGACTAGCGGGAAGCGGTGAGCAGTTCTTC.

This chain joins TRBV4-1 and TRBJ1-2; 7 positions agree with TRBD1. The length of the CDR3 is 14 residues. With 5 bases clipped from V and 4 bases from J, the junction kept 7 bases outside the gene matches. Germline loops: CDR1 MGHRA, CDR2 YSYEKL. CDR3 protein: CASSSQGEGYGYTF. CDR3 nucleotides: TGCGCCAGCAGCTCCCAGGGGGAGGGCTATGGCTACACCTTC.

This sequence joins TRBV6-2 or TRBV6-3 and TRBJ2-7; D perhaps matches TRBD2 (5 bases). Per germline, CDR1 MNHEY and CDR2 SVGEGT. Trimming cost V 5 bases and J 0 bases, with 8 bases left between them. The CDR3 is 13 residues long. CDR3 amino acids: CASSEDFSYEQYV. CDR3 sequence (DNA): TGTGCCAGCAGTGAGGACTTCTCCTACGAGCAGTACGTC.

The chain couples TRBV6-2 or TRBV6-3 to TRBJ2-7; tentatively, D is TRBD2 (6 bases). CDR1 is MNHEY and CDR2 is SVGEGT in the germline V gene. There are 12 residues in the CDR3. V gave up 5 bases and J gave up 4 bases, with 9 bases separating them. CDR3 bases: TGTGCCAGCAGTACTGGGAGGTACGAGCAGTACGTC. Protein: CASSTGRYEQYV.

The CDR3, as DNA: TGCAGCGCCCGGAGGGACAATGAGCAGTTCTTC. Its translation is CSARRDNEQFF. V is TRBV29-1 and J is TRBJ2-1; TRBD2 might be the D (6 bases). Trimming removed 7 bases at V and 5 bases at J, with 9 bases between. CDR3 length: 11 residues. Germline assignment: CDR1 SQVTM and CDR2 ANQGSEA.

The V and J genes are TRBV19 and TRBJ1-4; D remains unclear. The CDR3 runs 14 residues. Per the germline V gene, CDR1 is LNHDA and CDR2 is SQIVND (reference sequence). V shed 4 bases and J shed 0 bases, with 6 bases lying between them. CDR3 loop: CASSRGATNEKLFF. CDR3 nucleotide sequence: TGTGCCAGTAGTAGAGGCGCAACTAATGAAAAACTGTTTTTT.

This chain joins TRBV5-1 and TRBJ1-1; 7 bases match TRBD1. With 2 bases clipped from V and 2 bases from J, the junction kept 9 bases outside the gene matches. The CDR3 spans 16 residues. Germline CDR1 is SGHRS and CDR2 is YFSETQ. DNA for the CDR3: TGCGCCAGCAGCTTAACAGGGGAGGCGATAAACACTGAAGCTTTCTTT. Translation: CASSLTGEAINTEAFF.

The gene calls are TRBV28 and TRBJ1-5, with D hard to call. Germline CDR1 MDHEN, CDR2 SYDVKM. V was trimmed by 4 bases and J by 5 bases, leaving 3 bases between them. This CDR3 has 11 residues. CDR3 nucleotides: TGTGCCAGCAGTTCGTATCAGCCCCAGCATTTT. Translation gives CASSSYQPQHF. The full variable domain, completed using reference TRBV28 and TRBJ1-5, is DVKVTQSSRYLVKRTGEKVFLECVQDMDHENMFWYRQDPGLGLRLIYFSYDVKMKEKGDIPEGYSVSREKKERFSLILESASTNQTSMYLCASSSYQPQHFGDGTRLSIL.

The chain links TRBV5-1 to TRBJ1-4; possible D gene TRBD1, 5 bases. Trimming left V 0 bases short and J 7 bases short, with 16 bases between. The CDR3 length is 16 residues. In germline, CDR1 is SGHRS, CDR2 YFSETQ. CDR3 sequence (DNA): TGCGCCAGCAGCTTGGGCCAGGGCGGGTTGAGTGAAAAACTGTTTTTT. Protein product: CASSLGQGGLSEKLFF. The whole variable domain, filled in from reference TRBV5-1 and TRBJ1-4, reads KAGVTQTPRYLIKTRGQQVTLSCSPISGHRSVSWYQQTPGQGLQFLFEYFSETQRNKGNFPGRFSGRQFSNSRSEMNVSTLELGDSALYLCASSLGQGGLSEKLFFGSGTQLSVL.

V and J are TRBV21-1 and TRBJ2-7; the table names TRBD2, a call not compared with the DNA. TRBV21-1 is a pseudogene locus. CDR3 length: 17 amino acids. CDR3 nucleotides: TGTGCCAGCAGTAAGACTAGAGCAAAAGCCAGAAGCTACGAGCAGTACGTC. Encoded protein: CASSKTRAKARSYEQYV.

The V and J genes are TRBV28 and TRBJ1-3; weak D call: TRBD1 (6 bases). The germline V and J ends were trimmed by 5 bases and 0 bases, with 11 bases remaining between them. Per the germline V gene, CDR1 is MDHEN and CDR2 is SYDVKM. There are 15 residues in the CDR3. DNA for the CDR3: TGTGCCAGCAGTATTCTAGGGGGCTCTGGAAACACCATATATTTT. Residues: CASSILGGSGNTIYF.

This clone showed up just once. The V call is TRBV4-1, the J call TRBJ2-5, with 8 bases fitting TRBD1. Germline CDR1 is MGHRA and CDR2 is YSYEKL. Trimming took 4 bases from V and 5 from J; bases not matched to a gene: 9. The CDR3 is 15 residues long. CDR3 in DNA: TGCGCCAGCAGCCGAGCGCCGGGACAGGCGGAGACCCAGTACTTC. As protein: CASSRAPGQAETQYF.

The chain recombines TRBV30 with TRBJ1-1; 9 nucleotides line up with TRBD1. The CDR3 covers 15 residues. The V segment lost 3 bases and the J segment 0 bases; nucleotides outside the gene matches: 5. Germline V gives CDR1 GTSNPN, CDR2 SVGIG (reference sequence). The chain's CDR3 is CAWRGQGYMNTEAFF. The DNA of the CDR3 is TGTGCCTGGAGGGGACAGGGCTATATGAACACTGAAGCTTTCTTT. Full variable domain (rest looked up from reference TRBV30 and TRBJ1-1): SQTIHQWPATLVQPVGSPLSLECTVEGTSNPNLYWYRQAAGRGLQLLFYSVGIGQISSEVPQNLSASRPQDRQFILSSKKLLLSDSGFYLCAWRGQGYMNTEAFFGQGTRLTVV.